What follows are 9 T cell receptor beta chains derived from one specimen sequenced in a study of blood T cell repertoires in COVID-19 (dated by TCRdb to between 2020 and 2021). Library preparation was by the immunoSEQ multiplex PCR assay. TCRdb took this table from immuneACCESS and kept in-frame rearrangements with V and J called. Such tables lack part of the clones; where checked against another copy, unresolved V genes explain under half of the gap, and the rest is unexplained. For this sample the table gives some 490,000 clones, of which roughly nine tenths were detected only once. The ten most abundant clones make up approximately 8.3% of the sample. Sample: PBMCs or T cells enriched from blood (not recorded which). All receptors derive from a woman between 55 and 75 years old who had recovered from COVID-19.

The rearrangement uses TRBV24-1 and TRBJ2-3; D call uncertain. Trimming removed 5 bases at V and 6 bases at J, with 5 bases between. This CDR3 is built from 11 residues. CDR1 and CDR2 (germline): KGHDR, SFDVKD. As DNA, the CDR3 is TGTGCCACCAGTGCGCGGGATACGCAGTATTTT. Protein product: CATSARDTQYF.

The chain carries TRBV5-1 and TRBJ1-1, with a weak D call TRBD1 (6 bases). The germline gives CDR1 SGHRS, CDR2 YFSETQ. Trimming took 5 bases from V and 2 from J, leaving 13 bases between them. This CDR3 has 14 residues. The CDR3: CASSSSGQNTEAFF. The DNA for the CDR3 is TGCGCCAGCAGTTCCTCGGGACAAAACACTGAAGCTTTCTTT. The variable domain in full, completed from reference TRBV5-1 and TRBJ1-1, reads KAGVTQTPRYLIKTRGQQVTLSCSPISGHRSVSWYQQTPGQGLQFLFEYFSETQRNKGNFPGRFSGRQFSNSRSEMNVSTLELGDSALYLCASSSSGQNTEAFFGQGTRLTVV.

The rearrangement uses TRBV6-5 and TRBJ2-7; 7 bases are shared with TRBD2. The V segment lost 2 bases and the J segment 1 base; nucleotides outside the gene matches: 2. The CDR3 is 14 amino acids. CDR1 is MNHEY and CDR2 is SVGAGI in the germline V gene. This chain's CDR3 is CASSYAGESYEQYF. For the CDR3, the DNA is TGTGCCAGCAGTTACGCGGGGGAGTCCTACGAGCAGTACTTC.

CDR3 sequence (DNA): TGTGCCAGCAACCTACAGGGGCTGAACACTGAAGCTTTCTTT. It specifies CASNLQGLNTEAFF. The chain recombines TRBV7-2 with TRBJ1-1; 7 bases align to TRBD1. The CDR3 sequence is 14 residues long. CDR1 and CDR2 (germline): SGHTA, FQGNSA. V shed 7 bases, J shed 0 bases, and the junction held 5 bases outside the gene matches. Looking up the rest from reference TRBV7-2 and TRBJ1-1 gives the full variable domain: GAGVSQSPSNKVTEKGKDVELRCDPISGHTALYWYRQSLGQGLEFLIYFQGNSAPDKSGLPSDRFSAERTGGSVSTLTIQRTQQEDSAVYLCASNLQGLNTEAFFGQGTRLTVV.

The V and J genes are TRBV4-2 and TRBJ1-6; 10 nucleotides match TRBD1. There are 16 residues in the CDR3. From germline, CDR1 is LGHNA and CDR2 YNFKEQ. V lost 0 bases, J lost 10 bases, and 6 bases stayed unmatched. The CDR3 bases are TGTGCCAGCAGCCAAGAAAGGGACAGGGGCGGATCACCCCTCCACTTT. Amino acid sequence: CASSQERDRGGSPLHF.

The chain is built from TRBV19 and TRBJ1-3, with D possibly TRBD1 on 5 matching bases. V shed 3 bases and J shed 0 bases, with 12 bases lying between them. The germline V gene encodes CDR1 LNHDA and CDR2 SQIVND (reference sequence). The CDR3 contains 16 residues. CDR3 sequence: CASSMGRTSSGNTIYF. The CDR3 nucleotides read TGTGCCAGTAGTATGGGGCGCACAAGCTCTGGAAACACCATATATTTT. The full variable domain, completed using reference TRBV19 and TRBJ1-3, is DGGITQSPKYLFRKEGQNVTLSCEQNLNHDAMYWYRQDPGQGLRLIYYSQIVNDFQKGDIAEGYSVSREKKESFPLTVTSAQKNPTAFYLCASSMGRTSSGNTIYFGEGSWLTVV.

The chain employs TRBV29-1 and TRBJ1-1, with TRBD1 as a possible D gene (5 bases). The CDR3 consists of 12 residues. With 7 bases removed from V and 1 base from J, the gap between germline ends came to 10 bases. CDR1 SQVTM and CDR2 ANQGSEA come from the germline V gene. The CDR3 DNA reads TGCAGCGGCCTAGACAGGAACACTGAAGCTTTCTTT. Protein sequence: CSGLDRNTEAFF.

The genes are TRBV19 and TRBJ1-2; the D is unclear. V lost 3 bases, J lost 8 bases, and 10 bases lay in between. The germline gives CDR1 LNHDA, CDR2 SQIVND (reference sequence). The CDR3 is 12 residues long. The CDR3 loop reads CASSIRTGGYTF. The CDR3 DNA follows: TGTGCCAGTAGTATCCGGACGGGGGGCTACACCTTC.

The J gene is TRBJ1-3, the V gene TRBV3-1 (or the pseudogene TRBV3-2), with D perhaps TRBD1 (5 bases). Germline CDR1 LGHDT, CDR2 YNNKEL (reference sequence). V gave up 1 base and J gave up 7 bases, with 14 bases separating them. This CDR3 comprises 15 residues. CDR3 sequence: CASSQGSGGSNTIYF. The DNA for the CDR3 is TGTGCCAGCAGCCAAGGGTCGGGGGGAAGTAACACCATATATTTT.